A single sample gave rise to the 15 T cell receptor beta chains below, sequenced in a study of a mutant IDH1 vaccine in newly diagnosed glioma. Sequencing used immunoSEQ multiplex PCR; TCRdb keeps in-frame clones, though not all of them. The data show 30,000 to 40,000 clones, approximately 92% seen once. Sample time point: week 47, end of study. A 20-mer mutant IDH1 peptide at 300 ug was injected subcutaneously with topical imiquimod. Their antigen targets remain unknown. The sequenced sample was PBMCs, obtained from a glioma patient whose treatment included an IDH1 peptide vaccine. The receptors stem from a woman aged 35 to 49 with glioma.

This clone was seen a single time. The CDR3 nucleotides are TGTGCCAGCAGCCCGGGGGTAGTAGGGAGGGGATTCTTC. It specifies CASSPGVVGRGFF. The rearrangement links TRBV5-6 to TRBJ2-1; 7 bases agree with TRBD2. The trim removed 4 bases at V and 16 bases at J, leaving 14 bases unmatched. Germline V lookup: CDR1 SGHDT, CDR2 YYEEEE. This CDR3 has 13 residues.

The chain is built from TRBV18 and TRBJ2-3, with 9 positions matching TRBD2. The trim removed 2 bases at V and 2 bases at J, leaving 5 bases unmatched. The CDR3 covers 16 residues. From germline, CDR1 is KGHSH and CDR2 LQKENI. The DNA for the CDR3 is TGTGCCAGCTCACCAATGGTAGCGGGGGACACAGATACGCAGTATTTT. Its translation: CASSPMVAGDTDTQYF.

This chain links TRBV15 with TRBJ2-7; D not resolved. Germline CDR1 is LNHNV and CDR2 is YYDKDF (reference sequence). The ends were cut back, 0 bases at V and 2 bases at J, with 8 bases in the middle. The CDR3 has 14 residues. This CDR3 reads CATSRDRLTYEQYF. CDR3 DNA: TGTGCCACCAGCAGAGACAGGTTGACCTACGAGCAGTACTTC.

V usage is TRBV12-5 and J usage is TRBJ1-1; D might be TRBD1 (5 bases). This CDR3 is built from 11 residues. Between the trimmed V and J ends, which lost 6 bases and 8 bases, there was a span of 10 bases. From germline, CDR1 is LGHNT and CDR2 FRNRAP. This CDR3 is CASGGQGEAFF. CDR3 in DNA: TGTGCTAGTGGGGGGCAGGGAGAAGCTTTCTTT.

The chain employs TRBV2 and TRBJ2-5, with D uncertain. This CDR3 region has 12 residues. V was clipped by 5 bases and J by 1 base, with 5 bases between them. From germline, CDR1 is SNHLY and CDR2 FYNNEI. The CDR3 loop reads CASSSLQETQYF. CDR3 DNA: TGTGCCAGCAGTAGCCTCCAAGAGACCCAGTACTTC.

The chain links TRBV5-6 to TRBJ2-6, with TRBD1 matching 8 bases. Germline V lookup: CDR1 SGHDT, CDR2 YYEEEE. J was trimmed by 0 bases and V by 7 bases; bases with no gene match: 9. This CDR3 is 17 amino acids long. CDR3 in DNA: TGTGCCAGCCGCGCCGGGACAGGTAGCTCTGGGGCCAACGTCCTGACTTTC. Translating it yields CASRAGTGSSGANVLTF.

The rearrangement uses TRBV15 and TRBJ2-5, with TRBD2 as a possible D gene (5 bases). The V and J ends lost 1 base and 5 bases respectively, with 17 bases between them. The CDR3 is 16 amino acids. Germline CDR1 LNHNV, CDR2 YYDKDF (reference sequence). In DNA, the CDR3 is TGTGCCACCAGCAGAGTGAGGGCCACAGCGCGGGAGACCCAGTACTTC. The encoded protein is CATSRVRATARETQYF.

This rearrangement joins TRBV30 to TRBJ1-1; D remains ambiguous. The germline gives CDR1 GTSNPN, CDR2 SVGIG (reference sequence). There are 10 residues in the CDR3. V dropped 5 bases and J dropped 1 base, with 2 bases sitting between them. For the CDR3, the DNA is TGTGCCTGGGGGAACACTGAAGCTTTCTTT. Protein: CAWGNTEAFF.

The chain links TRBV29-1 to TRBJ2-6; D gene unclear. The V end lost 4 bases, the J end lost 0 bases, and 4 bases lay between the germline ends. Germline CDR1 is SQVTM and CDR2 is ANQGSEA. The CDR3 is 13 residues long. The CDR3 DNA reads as TGCAGCGTTGGTTTCTCTGGGGCCAACGTCCTGACTTTC. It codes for CSVGFSGANVLTF.

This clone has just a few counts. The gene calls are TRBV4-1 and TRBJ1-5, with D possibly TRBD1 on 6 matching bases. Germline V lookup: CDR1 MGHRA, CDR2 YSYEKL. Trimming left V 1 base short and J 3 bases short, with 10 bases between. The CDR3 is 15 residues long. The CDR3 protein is CASSQGWTDNQPQHF. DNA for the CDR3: TGCGCCAGCAGCCAAGGCTGGACAGACAATCAGCCCCAGCATTTT.

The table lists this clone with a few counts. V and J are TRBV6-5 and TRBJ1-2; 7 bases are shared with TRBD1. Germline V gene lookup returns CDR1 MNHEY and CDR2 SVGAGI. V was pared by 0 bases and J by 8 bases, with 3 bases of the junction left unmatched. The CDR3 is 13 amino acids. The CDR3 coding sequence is TGTGCCAGCAGTTACTCCGGACAGGACGGCTACACCTTC. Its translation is CASSYSGQDGYTF.

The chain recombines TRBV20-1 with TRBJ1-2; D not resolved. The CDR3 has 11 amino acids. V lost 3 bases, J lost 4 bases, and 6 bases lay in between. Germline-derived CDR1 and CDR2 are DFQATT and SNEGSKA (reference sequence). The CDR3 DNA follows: TGCAGTGCTAGGCTGAGCTATGGCTACACCTTC. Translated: CSARLSYGYTF.

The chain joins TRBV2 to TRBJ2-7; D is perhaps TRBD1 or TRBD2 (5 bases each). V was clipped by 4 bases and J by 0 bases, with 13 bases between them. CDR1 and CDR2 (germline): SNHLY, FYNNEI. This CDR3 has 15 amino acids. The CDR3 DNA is TGTGCCAGCAGTGTCCGGGACCGACGCTCCTACGAGCAGTACTTC. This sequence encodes CASSVRDRRSYEQYF.

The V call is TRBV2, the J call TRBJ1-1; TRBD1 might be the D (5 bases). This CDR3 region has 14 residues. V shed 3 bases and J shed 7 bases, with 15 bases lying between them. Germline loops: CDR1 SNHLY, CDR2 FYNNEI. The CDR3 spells CASSELGDRREAFF. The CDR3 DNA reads TGTGCCAGCAGTGAGCTTGGGGACCGTCGTGAAGCTTTCTTT.

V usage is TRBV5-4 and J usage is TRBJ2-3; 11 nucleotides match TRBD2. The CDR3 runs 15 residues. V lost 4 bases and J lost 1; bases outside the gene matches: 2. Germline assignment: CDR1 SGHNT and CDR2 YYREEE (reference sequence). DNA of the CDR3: TGTGCCAGCAGCCCGACTAGCGGGGGCACAGATACGCAGTATTTT. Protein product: CASSPTSGGTDTQYF.